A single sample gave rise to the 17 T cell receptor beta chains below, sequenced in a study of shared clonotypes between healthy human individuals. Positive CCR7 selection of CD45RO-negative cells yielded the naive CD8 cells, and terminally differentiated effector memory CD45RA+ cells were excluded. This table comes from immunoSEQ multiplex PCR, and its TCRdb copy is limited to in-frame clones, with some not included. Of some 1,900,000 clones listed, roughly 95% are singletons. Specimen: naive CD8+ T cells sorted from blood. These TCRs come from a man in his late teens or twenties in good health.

CDR3 sequence (DNA): TGTGCCAGCAGCTGGTACCAATCCTACGAGCAGTACTTC. This translates into CASSWYQSYEQYF. J is TRBJ2-7 and V is TRBV11-2; no reliable D call. There are 13 residues in the CDR3. Trimming left V 4 bases short and J 1 base short, with 8 bases between. CDR1 is SGHAT and CDR2 is FQNNGV in the germline V gene.

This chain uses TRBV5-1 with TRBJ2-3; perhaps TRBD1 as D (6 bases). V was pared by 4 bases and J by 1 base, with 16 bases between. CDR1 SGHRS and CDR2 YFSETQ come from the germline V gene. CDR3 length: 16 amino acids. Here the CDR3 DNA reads TGCGCCAGCAGCCCCGAAGGGGGACAACGCACAGATACGCAGTATTTT. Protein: CASSPEGGQRTDTQYF.

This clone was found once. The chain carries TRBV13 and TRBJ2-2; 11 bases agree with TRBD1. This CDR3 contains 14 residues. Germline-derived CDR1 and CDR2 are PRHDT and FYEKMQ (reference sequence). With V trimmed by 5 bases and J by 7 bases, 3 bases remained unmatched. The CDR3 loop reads CASSRTGGNGELFF. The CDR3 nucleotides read TGTGCCAGCAGCCGGACAGGGGGCAACGGGGAGCTGTTTTTT.

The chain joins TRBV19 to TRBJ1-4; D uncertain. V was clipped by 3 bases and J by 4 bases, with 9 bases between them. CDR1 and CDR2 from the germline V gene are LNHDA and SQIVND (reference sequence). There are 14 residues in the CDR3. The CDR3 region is CASSIGRDNEKLFF. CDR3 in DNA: TGTGCCAGTAGTATTGGACGGGATAATGAAAAACTGTTTTTT.

The CDR3 DNA follows: TGTGCCAGCAGCTTCGTTGAGAACACTGGAAACACCATATATTTT. This encodes CASSFVENTGNTIYF. The chain joins TRBV7-9 to TRBJ1-3, with D uncertain. Trimming left V 3 bases short and J 2 bases short, with 11 bases between. The germline V gene has CDR1 SEHNR and CDR2 FQNEAQ (reference sequence). This CDR3 has 15 residues.

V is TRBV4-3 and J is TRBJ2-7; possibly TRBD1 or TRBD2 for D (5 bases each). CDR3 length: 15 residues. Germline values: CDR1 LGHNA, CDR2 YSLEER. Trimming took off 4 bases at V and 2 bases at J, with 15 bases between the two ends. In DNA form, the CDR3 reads TGCGCCAGCAGCCGGCTTAGGGACGGTACCTACGAGCAGTACTTC. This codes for CASSRLRDGTYEQYF.

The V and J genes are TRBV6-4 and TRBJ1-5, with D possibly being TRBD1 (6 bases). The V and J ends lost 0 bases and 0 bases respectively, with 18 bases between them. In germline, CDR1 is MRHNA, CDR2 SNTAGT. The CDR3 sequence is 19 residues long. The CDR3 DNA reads TGTGCCAGCAGTGACTCAGGATCCCCCGGACAGTATAGCAATCAGCCCCAGCATTTT. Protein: CASSDSGSPGQYSNQPQHF.

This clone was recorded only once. The CDR3: CASSLSRGSTYEQYF. The CDR3 coding sequence is TGTGCCAGCAGCCTCTCCCGGGGTTCGACATACGAGCAGTACTTC. The chain has TRBV5-4 and TRBJ2-7; weak D call: TRBD2 (5 bases). Trimming left V 4 bases short and J 4 bases short, with 18 bases between. Germline CDR1 and CDR2: SGHNT and YYREEE (reference sequence). The CDR3 has 15 residues.

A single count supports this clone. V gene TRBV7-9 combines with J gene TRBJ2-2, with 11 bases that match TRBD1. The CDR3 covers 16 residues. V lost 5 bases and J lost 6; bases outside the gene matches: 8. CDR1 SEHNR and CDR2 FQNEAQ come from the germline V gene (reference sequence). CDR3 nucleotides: TGTGCCAGCAGCGAAACTGGACAGGGGGCTTCCGGGGAGCTGTTTTTT. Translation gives CASSETGQGASGELFF. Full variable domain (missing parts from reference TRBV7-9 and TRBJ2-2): DTGVSQNPRHKITKRGQNVTFRCDPISEHNRLYWYRQTLGQGPEFLTYFQNEAQLEKSRLLSDRFSAERPKGSFSTLEIQRTEQGDSAMYLCASSETGQGASGELFFGEGSRLTVL.

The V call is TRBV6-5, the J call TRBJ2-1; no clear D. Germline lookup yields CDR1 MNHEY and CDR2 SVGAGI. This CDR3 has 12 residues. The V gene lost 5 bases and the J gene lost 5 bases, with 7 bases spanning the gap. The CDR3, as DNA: TGTGCCAGCAGTAGGTTGGACAATGAGCAGTTCTTC. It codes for CASSRLDNEQFF.

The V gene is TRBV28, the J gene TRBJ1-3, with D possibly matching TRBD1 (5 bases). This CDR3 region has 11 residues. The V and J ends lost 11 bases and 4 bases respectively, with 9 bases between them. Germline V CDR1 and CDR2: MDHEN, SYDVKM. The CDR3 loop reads CAGGIGNTIYF. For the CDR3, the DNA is TGTGCCGGGGGAATCGGAAACACCATATATTTT.

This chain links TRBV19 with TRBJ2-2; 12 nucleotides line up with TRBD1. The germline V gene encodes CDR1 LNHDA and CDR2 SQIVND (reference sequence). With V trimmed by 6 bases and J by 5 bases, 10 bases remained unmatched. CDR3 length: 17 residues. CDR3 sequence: CASSLRDRGLGTGELFF. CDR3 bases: TGTGCCAGTAGCCTCCGGGACAGGGGGCTGGGGACCGGGGAGCTGTTTTTT.

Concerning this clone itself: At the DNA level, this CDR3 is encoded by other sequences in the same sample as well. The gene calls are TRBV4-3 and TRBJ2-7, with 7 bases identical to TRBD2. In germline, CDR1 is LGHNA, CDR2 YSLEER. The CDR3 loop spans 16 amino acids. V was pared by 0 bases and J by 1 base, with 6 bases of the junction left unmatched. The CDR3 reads CASSQDMGEGSYEQYF. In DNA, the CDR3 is TGCGCCAGCAGCCAAGATATGGGGGAGGGATCCTACGAGCAGTACTTC.

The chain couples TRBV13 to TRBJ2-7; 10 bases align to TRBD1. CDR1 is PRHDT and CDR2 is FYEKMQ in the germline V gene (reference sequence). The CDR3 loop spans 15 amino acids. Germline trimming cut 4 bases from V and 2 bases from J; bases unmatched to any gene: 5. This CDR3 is CASSSYGQGAYEQYF. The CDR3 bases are TGTGCCAGCAGCTCATACGGACAGGGGGCCTACGAGCAGTACTTC.

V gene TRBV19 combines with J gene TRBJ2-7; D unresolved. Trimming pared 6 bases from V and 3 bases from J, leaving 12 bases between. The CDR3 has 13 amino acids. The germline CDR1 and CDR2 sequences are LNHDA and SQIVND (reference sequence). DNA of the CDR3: TGTGCCAGTAGCCCCGATGAAGGCTACGAGCAGTACTTC. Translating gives CASSPDEGYEQYF.

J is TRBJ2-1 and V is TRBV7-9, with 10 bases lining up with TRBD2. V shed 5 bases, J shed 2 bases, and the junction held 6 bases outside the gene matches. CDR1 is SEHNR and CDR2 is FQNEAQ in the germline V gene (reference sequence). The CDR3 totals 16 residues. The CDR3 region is CASSPWTSGPYNEQFF. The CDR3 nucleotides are TGTGCCAGCAGCCCGTGGACTAGCGGCCCCTACAATGAGCAGTTCTTC.

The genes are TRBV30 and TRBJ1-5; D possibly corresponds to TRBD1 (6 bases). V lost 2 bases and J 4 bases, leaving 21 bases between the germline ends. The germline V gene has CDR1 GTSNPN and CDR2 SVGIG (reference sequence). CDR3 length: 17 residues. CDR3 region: CAWSPPGGLARNQPQHF. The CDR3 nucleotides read TGTGCCTGGAGTCCGCCTGGGGGGCTAGCACGGAATCAGCCCCAGCATTTT.